A selection of T cell receptor beta chains follows, all from one sample in a study of PD-1 blockade in classical Hodgkin lymphoma. Method: immunoSEQ multiplex PCR; TCRdb's copy keeps in-frame clones and lacks some. The data show around 29,000 clones, roughly 80% seen once. The specimen was CD4+ T cells from blood, collected before the fourth cycle of nivolumab. These receptor sequences come from a human donor with classical Hodgkin lymphoma. Each CDR3 is given with its conserved first and last residue. Each record gives: D gene, clone size, V gene, J gene, CDR3 DNA, CDR3 protein. D genes are given only for firm matches. Expanded clones get a size class; other rows say once, few or many, or leave the size out.

D: -
size: -
V: TRBV30
J: TRBJ2-1
DNA: TGTGTCTGGGGAGCTAGGGGTGAGCAGTTCTTC
CDR3: CVWGARGEQFF

D: TRBD1
size: once
V: TRBV27
J: TRBJ2-6
DNA: TGTGCCAGCAGAGCTACAGGGGCCGGGGCCAACGTCCTGACTTTC
CDR3: CASRATGAGANVLTF

D: TRBD1
size: -
V: TRBV6-5
J: TRBJ1-2
DNA: TGTGCCAGCAGTTACAGGACAGGGATTGGGGGCTATGGCTACACCTTC
CDR3: CASSYRTGIGGYGYTF

D: TRBD1
size: -
V: TRBV6-5
J: TRBJ1-2
DNA: TGTGCCAGCAGCTCCCCCGGACAGGGGAACTATGGCTACACCTTC
CDR3: CASSSPGQGNYGYTF

D: -
size: -
V: TRBV5-4
J: TRBJ2-3
DNA: TGTGCCAGCAGCTTGGTCAGGGTAACAGATACGCAGTATTTT
CDR3: CASSLVRVTDTQYF

D: -
size: -
V: TRBV9
J: TRBJ1-2
DNA: TGTGCCAGCAGCTTTACAGCCCAGACAGGTTATGGCTACACCTTC
CDR3: CASSFTAQTGYGYTF

D: -
size: -
V: TRBV19
J: TRBJ1-5
DNA: TGTGCCGCAGGGGACGGGCCCAATCAGCCCCAGCATTTT
CDR3: CAAGDGPNQPQHF

D: TRBD1
size: -
V: TRBV14
J: TRBJ1-2
DNA: TGTGCCAGCAGCCCCCTTCGGGACAGGAACTATGGCTACACCTTC
CDR3: CASSPLRDRNYGYTF

D: -
size: -
V: TRBV6-5
J: TRBJ1-6
DNA: TGTGCCAGCAGTTACGAAGTAGCCTCACCCCTCCACTTT
CDR3: CASSYEVASPLHF

D: -
size: -
V: TRBV27
J: TRBJ1-6
DNA: TGTGCCAGCTCGGGGGCATTTGGCTCCTATAATTCACCCCTCCACTTT
CDR3: CASSGAFGSYNSPLHF

D: -
size: -
V: TRBV5-8
J: TRBJ2-3
DNA: TGTGCCAGCAGCTTGGCATGGACAGATAGCACAGATACGCAGTATTTT
CDR3: CASSLAWTDSTDTQYF

D: TRBD2
size: -
V: TRBV25-1
J: TRBJ2-5
DNA: TGTGCCAGCAGTGAATATGGGAGCGGGGGGGAAGAGACCCAGTACTTC
CDR3: CASSEYGSGGEETQYF

D: -
size: -
V: TRBV7-3
J: TRBJ2-1
DNA: TGTGCCAGCAGCTCCGAGCGGAGCTCCTACAATGAGCAGTTCTTC
CDR3: CASSSERSSYNEQFF

D: -
size: -
V: TRBV5-1
J: TRBJ2-2
DNA: TGCGCCAGCAGCCGGACCCTTACCGGGGAGCTGTTTTTT
CDR3: CASSRTLTGELFF

D: -
size: -
V: TRBV6-1
J: TRBJ1-3
DNA: TGTGCCAGCAGTGAGCTTCCAATCCTTTCCGGGGGAGCTAGAAACACCATATATTTT
CDR3: CASSELPILSGGARNTIYF

D: -
size: -
V: TRBV5-1
J: TRBJ2-7
DNA: TGCGCCAGCAGCTTGGTTGGAGAGAGCTCCTACGAGCAGTACTTC
CDR3: CASSLVGESSYEQYF

D: -
size: -
V: TRBV11-2
J: TRBJ1-2
DNA: TGTGCCAGCAGCCCCCTTAGGACTGATAACTATGGCTACACCTTC
CDR3: CASSPLRTDNYGYTF

D: TRBD1
size: once
V: TRBV30
J: TRBJ1-1
DNA: TGTGCCGCCCAACAGGGGACTGAAGCTTTCTTT
CDR3: CAAQQGTEAFF

D: -
size: once
V: TRBV5-1
J: TRBJ2-7
DNA: TGCGCCAGCAGCTCGGGACCGACCTACGAGCAGTACTTC
CDR3: CASSSGPTYEQYF

D: TRBD1
size: -
V: TRBV18
J: TRBJ1-4
DNA: TGTGCCAGCTCACAGCAGGGACAGGGTGATGAAAAACTGTTTTTT
CDR3: CASSQQGQGDEKLFF

D: -
size: -
V: TRBV28
J: TRBJ1-1
DNA: TGTGCCGTCGTCCACACAGGCCAGAACACTGAAGCTTTCTTT
CDR3: CAVVHTGQNTEAFF

D: -
size: -
V: TRBV6-1
J: TRBJ1-1
DNA: TGTGCCAGCAGAGAGACAGCTAACACTGAAGCTTTCTTT
CDR3: CASRETANTEAFF

D: TRBD1
size: -
V: TRBV10-2
J: TRBJ2-7
DNA: TGCGCCAGCAGGACCGGGCCAGGGGGCTCCTACGAGCAGTACTTC
CDR3: CASRTGPGGSYEQYF